The 9 T cell receptor beta chains below come from one sample, sequenced in a study of early T cells in non-severe SARS-CoV-2 infection. A single record per CDR3 protein comes from TCRdb applying MiXCR to the 5' RACE reads. This sample has tens of thousands of distinct CDR3 sequences, with approximately 12% found just once. The specimen was whole blood. The receptors here all came from an adult who was a healthcare worker with PCR-confirmed SARS-CoV-2 infection or an uninfected control (not recorded which).

The CDR3 reads CASSFSGSSPLHF. The CDR3, as DNA: TGTGCCAGCAGTTTCAGCGGCAGTTCACCCCTCCACTTT. J is TRBJ1-6 and V is TRBV12-3 or TRBV12-4; D is undetermined. V lost 3 bases, J lost 9 bases, and 9 bases lay in between. The CDR3 extends over 13 amino acids.

This clonotype was observed many times. The chain is built from TRBV12-5 and TRBJ1-1, with unresolved D. V gave up 1 base and J gave up 7 bases, with 7 bases separating them. CDR1 is LGHNT, CDR2 FRNRAP, per germline. The CDR3 runs to 12 residues. This CDR3 is CASGLGRDEAFF. The CDR3, as DNA: TGTGCTAGTGGTTTGGGGAGGGATGAAGCTTTCTTT.

The CDR3, as DNA: TGCGCCAGCAGCTTGGATGGCCTAAACTACGGCAATGAGCAGTTCTTC. Translating gives CASSLDGLNYGNEQFF. The chain uses TRBV5-1 and TRBJ2-1, with unresolved D. This CDR3 contains 16 residues. CDR1 is SGHRS and CDR2 is YFSETQ in the germline V gene. V was clipped by 0 bases and J by 6 bases, with 16 bases between them.

At least ten counts were recorded for this clonotype. The chain has TRBV10-3 and TRBJ2-3; 10 bases map to TRBD2. In germline, CDR1 is ENHRY, CDR2 SYGVKD. The CDR3 sequence is 16 residues long. V lost 2 bases to trimming and J lost 0 bases; unmatched junction nucleotides: 2. CDR3 nucleotide sequence: TGTGCCATCAGTGAGACTAGCGGGGCGAGCACAGATACGCAGTATTTT. It encodes CAISETSGASTDTQYF.

This clonotype was observed once. A much larger clone lies a single base off, so this may be a read error. This CDR3 is CASSLGGSSYEQNF. CDR3 sequence (DNA): TGTGCCAGCAGCTTGGGGGGCAGCTCCTACGAGCAGAACTTC. This chain uses TRBV7-6 with TRBJ2-7; D possibly uses TRBD1 or TRBD2 (6 bases each). Germline loops: CDR1 SGHVS, CDR2 FNYEAQ. This CDR3 spans 14 amino acids. Filled out from reference TRBV7-6 and TRBJ2-7, the complete variable domain reads GAGVSQSPRYKVTKRGQDVALRCDPISGHVSLYWYRQALGQGPEFLTYFNYEAQQDKSGLPNDRFSAERPEGSISTLTIQRTEQRDSAMYRCASSLGGSSYEQNFGPGTRLTVT.

In its sample, this clonotype was seen many times. The J gene is TRBJ2-7, the V gene TRBV6-1, with TRBD1 matching 9 bases. From germline, CDR1 is MNHNS and CDR2 SASEGT. Germline trimming cut 3 bases from V and 1 base from J; bases unmatched to any gene: 4. This CDR3 has 15 residues. In nucleotides, the CDR3 is TGTGCCAGCAGTGATCAGGGGACAGGGTCCTACGAGCAGTACTTC. It translates to CASSDQGTGSYEQYF.

J is TRBJ1-1 and V is TRBV6-5, with D tentatively TRBD1 (5 bases). V lost 0 bases and J 5 bases, leaving 10 bases between the germline ends. CDR1 is MNHEY and CDR2 is SVGAGI in the germline V gene. The CDR3 consists of 14 residues. The CDR3 here is CASSYSWGGTEAFF. The CDR3 DNA is TGTGCCAGCAGTTACTCGTGGGGGGGGACTGAAGCTTTCTTT.

The sample holds many counts of this clonotype. This chain joins TRBV20-1 and TRBJ2-5; no clear D gene. Trimming shortened V by 0 bases and J by 5 bases, and 13 bases separated the two germline ends. Germline assignment: CDR1 DFQATT and CDR2 SNEGSKA (reference sequence). There are 14 residues in the CDR3. For the CDR3, the DNA is TGCAGTGCTAGAGATGGTAGATTAAAGGAGACCCAGTACTTC. This codes for CSARDGRLKETQYF.

This clonotype occurred a few times. The gene calls are TRBV29-1 and TRBJ2-5; tentative D call: TRBD1 (5 bases). Trimming left V 4 bases short and J 4 bases short, with 16 bases between. Per germline, CDR1 SQVTM and CDR2 ANQGSEA. There are 14 residues in the CDR3. As DNA, the CDR3 is TGCAGCGTTGGCGGCGGCAGGGCAGGAGAGACCCAGTACTTC. Residues: CSVGGGRAGETQYF.